A single sample gave rise to the 9 T cell receptor beta chains below, sequenced in a study of CXCR4 blockade with PD-1 therapy in pancreatic cancer. Sequencing used immunoSEQ multiplex PCR; TCRdb keeps in-frame clones, though not all of them. The table lists about 5,200 clones, nearly 50% of them singletons. Source material: tumor tissue. The receptor source for this set is a human donor with pancreatic ductal adenocarcinoma.

Only a few counts were recorded for this clone. The chain links TRBV10-3 to TRBJ2-1; the match to TRBD1 covers 7 bases. V was clipped by 7 bases and J by 8 bases; unmatched bases: 8. The CDR3 is 13 amino acids. Germline assignment: CDR1 ENHRY and CDR2 SYGVKD. The CDR3 protein is CAITGQAGDEQFF. The CDR3 nucleotides are TGTGCCATCACCGGACAGGCTGGTGATGAGCAGTTCTTC.

This rearrangement joins TRBV29-1 to TRBJ2-7; 9 positions match TRBD1. V was clipped by 6 bases and J by 6 bases; unmatched bases: 9. Germline V CDR1 and CDR2: SQVTM, ANQGSEA. This CDR3 comprises 13 residues. The CDR3 DNA follows: TGCAGCGTGGGACAGGGTACCCAAGGCGAGCAGTACTTC. It codes for CSVGQGTQGEQYF.

The chain carries TRBV5-1 and TRBJ1-4, with D possibly being TRBD1 (6 bases). CDR1 and CDR2 (germline): SGHRS, YFSETQ. V dropped 3 bases and J dropped 3 bases, with 12 bases sitting between them. The CDR3 covers 15 residues. CDR3 in amino acids: CASSWEGVPNEKLFF. The CDR3 DNA sequence: TGCGCCAGCAGCTGGGAGGGGGTCCCTAATGAAAAACTGTTTTTT.

V usage is TRBV29-1 and J usage is TRBJ1-1; D not resolved. Germline CDR1 SQVTM, CDR2 ANQGSEA. The CDR3 sequence is 13 residues long. Trimming stripped 3 bases from V and 1 base from J, with 9 bases between. This CDR3 is CSVEGWGNTEAFF. The CDR3 region has the DNA TGCAGCGTTGAGGGGTGGGGGAACACTGAAGCTTTCTTT. Full variable domain (rest looked up from reference TRBV29-1 and TRBJ1-1): SAVISQKPSRDICQRGTSLTIQCQVDSQVTMMFWYRQQPGQSLTLIATANQGSEATYESGFVIDKFPISRPNLTFSTLTVSNMSPEDSSIYLCSVEGWGNTEAFFGQGTRLTVV.

This clone appeared a few times. The CDR3 region is CASSLDGTGTEAFF. Here the CDR3 DNA reads TGTGCCAGCAGCTTAGATGGGACAGGCACTGAAGCTTTCTTT. The gene calls are TRBV11-3 and TRBJ1-1; 8 bases are a match to TRBD1. J lost 4 bases, V lost 0 bases, and 1 base had no gene match. There are 14 residues in the CDR3. In germline, CDR1 is SGHNT, CDR2 YENEEA.

This chain links TRBV19 with TRBJ2-7, with 12 bases identical to TRBD2. This CDR3 comprises 15 residues. J lost 5 bases, V lost 5 bases, and 7 bases had no gene match. Per germline, CDR1 LNHDA and CDR2 SQIVND (reference sequence). Here the CDR3 reads CASSETSGSSHEQYF. The CDR3 region has the DNA TGTGCCAGTAGTGAGACTAGCGGGAGTTCTCACGAGCAGTACTTC.

The rearrangement joins TRBV29-1 to TRBJ1-2, with a tentative D call TRBD1 (6 bases). This CDR3 is built from 14 residues. V lost 0 bases and J lost 3, with 11 bases in between. Germline values: CDR1 SQVTM, CDR2 ANQGSEA. The CDR3 reads CSVEETGGDYGYTF. DNA of the CDR3: TGCAGCGTTGAAGAGACAGGAGGGGACTATGGCTACACCTTC.

This clone was seen only a few times. The genes are TRBV7-5 and TRBJ2-1; no check of the table's D call, TRBD2, against the DNA was made. TRBV7-5 is labeled a pseudogene. The CDR3 extends over 19 amino acids. CDR3: CASSPNPRTSRSSYNEQFF. As DNA, the CDR3 is TGTGCCAGCAGCCCCAATCCCCGGACTAGCCGAAGCTCCTACAATGAGCAGTTCTTC.

This clone has more than one count but fewer than ten. The chain joins TRBV30 to TRBJ1-5; no reliable D call. CDR1 is GTSNPN and CDR2 is SVGIG in the germline V gene (reference sequence). The V end was cut by 0 bases, the J end by 1 base, with 4 bases between. The CDR3 is made up of 13 amino acids. The CDR3 protein is CAWSVQSNQPQHF. In DNA, the CDR3 is TGTGCCTGGAGTGTACAGAGCAATCAGCCCCAGCATTTT.